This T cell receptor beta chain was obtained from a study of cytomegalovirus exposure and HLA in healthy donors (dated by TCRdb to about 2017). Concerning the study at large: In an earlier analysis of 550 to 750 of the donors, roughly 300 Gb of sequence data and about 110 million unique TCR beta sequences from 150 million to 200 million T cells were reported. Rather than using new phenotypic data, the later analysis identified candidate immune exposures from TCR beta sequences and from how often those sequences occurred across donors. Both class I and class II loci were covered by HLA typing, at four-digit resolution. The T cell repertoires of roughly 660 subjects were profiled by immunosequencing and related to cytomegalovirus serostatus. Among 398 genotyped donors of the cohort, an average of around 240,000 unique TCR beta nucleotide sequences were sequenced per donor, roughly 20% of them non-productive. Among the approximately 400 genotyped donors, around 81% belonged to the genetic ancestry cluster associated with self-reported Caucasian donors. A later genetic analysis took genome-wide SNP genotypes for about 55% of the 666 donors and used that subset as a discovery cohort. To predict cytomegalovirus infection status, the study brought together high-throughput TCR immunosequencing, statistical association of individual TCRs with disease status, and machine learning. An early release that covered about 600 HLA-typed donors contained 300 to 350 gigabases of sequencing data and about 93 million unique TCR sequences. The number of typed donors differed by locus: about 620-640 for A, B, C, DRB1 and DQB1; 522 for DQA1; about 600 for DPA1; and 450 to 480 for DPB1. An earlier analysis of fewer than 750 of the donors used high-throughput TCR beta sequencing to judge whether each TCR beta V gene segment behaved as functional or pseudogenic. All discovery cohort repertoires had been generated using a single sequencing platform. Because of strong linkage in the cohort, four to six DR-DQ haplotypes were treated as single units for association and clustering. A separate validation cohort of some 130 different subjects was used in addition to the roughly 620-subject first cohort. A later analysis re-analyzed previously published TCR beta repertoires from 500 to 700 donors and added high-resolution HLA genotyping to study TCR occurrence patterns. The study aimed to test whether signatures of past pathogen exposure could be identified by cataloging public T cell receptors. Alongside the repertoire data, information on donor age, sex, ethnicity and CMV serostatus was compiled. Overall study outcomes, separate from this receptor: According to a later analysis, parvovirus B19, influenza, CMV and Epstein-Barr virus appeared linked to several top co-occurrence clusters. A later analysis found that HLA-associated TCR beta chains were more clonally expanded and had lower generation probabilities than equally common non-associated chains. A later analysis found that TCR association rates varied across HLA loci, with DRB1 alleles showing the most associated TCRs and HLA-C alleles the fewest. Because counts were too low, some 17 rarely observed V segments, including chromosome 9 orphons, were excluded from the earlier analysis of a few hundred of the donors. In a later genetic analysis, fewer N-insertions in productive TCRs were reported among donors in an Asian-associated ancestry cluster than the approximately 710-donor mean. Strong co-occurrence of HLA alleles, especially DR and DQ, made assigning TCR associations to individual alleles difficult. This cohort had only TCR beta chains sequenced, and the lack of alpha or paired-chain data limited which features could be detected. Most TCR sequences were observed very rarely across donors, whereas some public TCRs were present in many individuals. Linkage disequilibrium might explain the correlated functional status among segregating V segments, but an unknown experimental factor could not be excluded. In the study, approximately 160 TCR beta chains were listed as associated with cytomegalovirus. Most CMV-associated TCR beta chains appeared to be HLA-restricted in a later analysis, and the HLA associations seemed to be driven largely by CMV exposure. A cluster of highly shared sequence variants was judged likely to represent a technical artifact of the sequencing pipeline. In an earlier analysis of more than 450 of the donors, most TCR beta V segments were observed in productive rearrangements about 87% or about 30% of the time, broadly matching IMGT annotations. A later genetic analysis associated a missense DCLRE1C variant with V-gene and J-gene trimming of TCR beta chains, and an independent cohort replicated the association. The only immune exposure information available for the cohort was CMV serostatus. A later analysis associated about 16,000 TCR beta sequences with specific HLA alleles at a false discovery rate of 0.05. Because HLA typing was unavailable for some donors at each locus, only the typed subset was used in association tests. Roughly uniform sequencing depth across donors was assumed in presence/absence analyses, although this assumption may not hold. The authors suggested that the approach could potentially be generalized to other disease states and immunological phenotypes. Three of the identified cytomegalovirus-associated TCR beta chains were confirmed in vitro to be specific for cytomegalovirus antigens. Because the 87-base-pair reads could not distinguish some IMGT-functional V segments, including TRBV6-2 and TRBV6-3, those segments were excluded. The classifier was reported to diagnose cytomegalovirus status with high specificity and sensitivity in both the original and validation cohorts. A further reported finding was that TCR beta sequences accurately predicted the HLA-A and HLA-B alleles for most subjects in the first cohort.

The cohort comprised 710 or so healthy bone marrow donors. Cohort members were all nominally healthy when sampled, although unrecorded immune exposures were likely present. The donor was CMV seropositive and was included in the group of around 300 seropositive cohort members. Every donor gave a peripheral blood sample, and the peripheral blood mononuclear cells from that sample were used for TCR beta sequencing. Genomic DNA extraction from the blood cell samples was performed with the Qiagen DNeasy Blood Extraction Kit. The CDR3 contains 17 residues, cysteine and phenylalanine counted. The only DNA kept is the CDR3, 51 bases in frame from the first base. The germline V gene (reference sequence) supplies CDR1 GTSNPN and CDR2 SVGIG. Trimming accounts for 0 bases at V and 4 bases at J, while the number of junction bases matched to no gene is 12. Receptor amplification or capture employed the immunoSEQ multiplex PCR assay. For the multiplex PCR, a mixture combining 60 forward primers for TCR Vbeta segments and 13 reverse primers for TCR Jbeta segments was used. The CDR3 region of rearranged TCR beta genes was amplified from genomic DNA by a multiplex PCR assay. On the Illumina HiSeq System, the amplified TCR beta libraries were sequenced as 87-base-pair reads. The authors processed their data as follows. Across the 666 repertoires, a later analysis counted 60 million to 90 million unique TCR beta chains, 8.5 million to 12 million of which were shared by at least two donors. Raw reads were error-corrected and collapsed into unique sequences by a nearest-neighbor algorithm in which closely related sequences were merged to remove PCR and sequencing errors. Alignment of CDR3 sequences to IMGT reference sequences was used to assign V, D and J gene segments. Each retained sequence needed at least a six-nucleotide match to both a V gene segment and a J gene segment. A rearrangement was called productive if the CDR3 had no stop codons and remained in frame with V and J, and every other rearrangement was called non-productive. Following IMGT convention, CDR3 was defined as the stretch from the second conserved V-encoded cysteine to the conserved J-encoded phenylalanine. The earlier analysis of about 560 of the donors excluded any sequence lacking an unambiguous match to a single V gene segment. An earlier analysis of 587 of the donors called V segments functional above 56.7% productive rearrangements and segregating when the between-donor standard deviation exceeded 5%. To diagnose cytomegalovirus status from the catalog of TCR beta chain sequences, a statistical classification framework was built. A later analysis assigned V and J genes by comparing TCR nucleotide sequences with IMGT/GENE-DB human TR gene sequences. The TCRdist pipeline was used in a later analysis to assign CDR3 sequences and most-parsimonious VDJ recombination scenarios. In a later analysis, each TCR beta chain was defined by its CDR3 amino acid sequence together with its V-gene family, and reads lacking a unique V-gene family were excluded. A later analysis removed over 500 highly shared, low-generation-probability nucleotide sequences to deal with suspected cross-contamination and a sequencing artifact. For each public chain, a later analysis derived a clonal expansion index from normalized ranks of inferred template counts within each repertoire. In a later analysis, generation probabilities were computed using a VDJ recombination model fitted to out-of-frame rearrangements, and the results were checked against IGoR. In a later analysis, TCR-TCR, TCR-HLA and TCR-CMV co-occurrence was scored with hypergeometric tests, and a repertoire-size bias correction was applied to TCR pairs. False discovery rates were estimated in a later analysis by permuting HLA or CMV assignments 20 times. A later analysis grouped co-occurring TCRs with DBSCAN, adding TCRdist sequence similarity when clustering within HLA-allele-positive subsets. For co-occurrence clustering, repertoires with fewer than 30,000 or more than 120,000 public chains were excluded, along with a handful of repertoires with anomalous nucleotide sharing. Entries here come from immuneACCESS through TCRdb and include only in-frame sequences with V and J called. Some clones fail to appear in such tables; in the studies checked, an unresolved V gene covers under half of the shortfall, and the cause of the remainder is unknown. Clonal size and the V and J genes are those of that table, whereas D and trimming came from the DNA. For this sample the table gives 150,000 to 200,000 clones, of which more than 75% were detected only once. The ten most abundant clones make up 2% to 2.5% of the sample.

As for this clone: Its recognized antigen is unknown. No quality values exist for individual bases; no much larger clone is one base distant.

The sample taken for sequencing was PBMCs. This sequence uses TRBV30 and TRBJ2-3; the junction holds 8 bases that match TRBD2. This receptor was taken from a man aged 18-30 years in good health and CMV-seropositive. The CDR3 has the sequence CAWSVYLAGDGPDTQYF. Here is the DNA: TGTGCCTGGAGTGTTTATCTAGCGGGCGATGGGCCAGATACGCAGTATTTT.